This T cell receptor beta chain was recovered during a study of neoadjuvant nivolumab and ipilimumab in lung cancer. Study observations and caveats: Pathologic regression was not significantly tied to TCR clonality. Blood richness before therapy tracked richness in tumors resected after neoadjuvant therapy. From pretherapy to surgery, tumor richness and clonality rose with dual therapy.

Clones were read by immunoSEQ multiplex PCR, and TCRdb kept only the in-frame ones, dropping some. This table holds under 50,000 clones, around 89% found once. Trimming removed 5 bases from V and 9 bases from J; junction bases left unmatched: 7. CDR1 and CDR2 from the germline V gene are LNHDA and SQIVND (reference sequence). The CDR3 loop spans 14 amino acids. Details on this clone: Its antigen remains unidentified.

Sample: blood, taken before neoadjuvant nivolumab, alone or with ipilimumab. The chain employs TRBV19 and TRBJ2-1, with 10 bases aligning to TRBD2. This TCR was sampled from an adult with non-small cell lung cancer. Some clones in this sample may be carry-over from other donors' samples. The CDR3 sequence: CASSRLAGEVEQFF. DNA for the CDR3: TGTGCCAGTAGTCGTCTAGCGGGAGAGGTTGAGCAGTTCTTC.